Relative to its sample, the clone carrying this TCR beta chain is medium-sized. Its target is not known. Authors' processing steps: CDR3 differences across clinicopathological groups were used to build a distant-metastasis classifier for papillary thyroid cancer. Using MiXCR, TCRdb reanalyzed the PCR reads. The V and J calls reflect TCRdb's pipeline rather than the authors' work. The sample lists about 33,000 clones; over 15% were seen once. The sample is drawn from a study of metastatic and nonmetastatic thyroid tumors. Study as a whole: Both malignant and benign thyroid patients supplied peripheral blood and tumor or nodule tissue samples, across which the repertoires of these patients were then compared.

There are 14 residues in the CDR3. Germline CDR1 MDHEN, CDR2 SYDVKM. The V and J ends lost 5 bases and 6 bases respectively, with 17 bases between them. Study-level points and caveats: Benign nodules were reported to have significantly lower TCR beta diversity than malignant thyroid tumors, in blood and tumor.

No treatment of any kind had been given to any patient before thyroid surgery. The receptor was isolated from a female donor with papillary thyroid cancer or a benign thyroid nodule (not recorded which). Some clones in this sample may be carry-over from other donors' samples. The genes are TRBV28 and TRBJ2-7, with D tentatively TRBD1 (5 bases). The sample taken for sequencing was blood. The CDR3 DNA reads as TGTGCCAGCAGTGCAGGGTTGTCGTTGTCCGAGCAGTACTTC. Its protein is CASSAGLSLSEQYF. Full variable domain (rest looked up from reference TRBV28 and TRBJ2-7): DVKVTQSSRYLVKRTGEKVFLECVQDMDHENMFWYRQDPGLGLRLIYFSYDVKMKEKGDIPEGYSVSREKKERFSLILESASTNQTSMYLCASSAGLSLSEQYFGPGTRLTVT.